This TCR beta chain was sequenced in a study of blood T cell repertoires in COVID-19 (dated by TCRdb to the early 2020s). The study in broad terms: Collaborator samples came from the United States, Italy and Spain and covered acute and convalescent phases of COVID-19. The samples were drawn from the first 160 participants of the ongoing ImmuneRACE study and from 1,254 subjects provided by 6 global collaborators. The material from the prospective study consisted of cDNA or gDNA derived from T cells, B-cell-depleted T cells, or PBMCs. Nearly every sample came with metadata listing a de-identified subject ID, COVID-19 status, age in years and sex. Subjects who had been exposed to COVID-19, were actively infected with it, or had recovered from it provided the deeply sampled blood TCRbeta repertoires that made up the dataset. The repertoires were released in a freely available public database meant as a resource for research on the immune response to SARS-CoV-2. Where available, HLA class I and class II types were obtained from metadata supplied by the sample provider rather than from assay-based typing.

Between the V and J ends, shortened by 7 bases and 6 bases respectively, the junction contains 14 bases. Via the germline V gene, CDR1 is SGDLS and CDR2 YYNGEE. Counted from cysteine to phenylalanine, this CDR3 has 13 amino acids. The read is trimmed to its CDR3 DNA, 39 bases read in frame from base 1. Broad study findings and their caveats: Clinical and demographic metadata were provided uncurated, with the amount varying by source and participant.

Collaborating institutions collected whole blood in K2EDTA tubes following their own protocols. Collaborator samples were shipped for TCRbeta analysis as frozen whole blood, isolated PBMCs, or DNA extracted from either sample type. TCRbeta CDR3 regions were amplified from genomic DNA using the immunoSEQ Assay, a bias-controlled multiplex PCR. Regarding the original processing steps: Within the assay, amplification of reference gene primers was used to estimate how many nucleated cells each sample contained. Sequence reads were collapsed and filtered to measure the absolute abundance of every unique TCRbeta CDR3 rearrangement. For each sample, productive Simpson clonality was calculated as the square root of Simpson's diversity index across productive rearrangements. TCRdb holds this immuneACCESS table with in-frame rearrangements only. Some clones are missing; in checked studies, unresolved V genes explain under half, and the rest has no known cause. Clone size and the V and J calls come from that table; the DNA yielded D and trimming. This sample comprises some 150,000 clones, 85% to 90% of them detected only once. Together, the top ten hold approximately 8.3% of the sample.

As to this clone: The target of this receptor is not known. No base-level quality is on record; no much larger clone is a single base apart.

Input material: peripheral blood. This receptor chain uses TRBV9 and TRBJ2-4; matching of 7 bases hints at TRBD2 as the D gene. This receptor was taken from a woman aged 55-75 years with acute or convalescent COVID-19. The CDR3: CASGGAMGNIQYF. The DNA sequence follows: TGTGCCAGCGGGGGGGCGATGGGAAACATTCAGTACTTC.